This TCR beta chain was documented in a study of blood T cell repertoires in COVID-19. Study overall: Samples representing acute and convalescent COVID-19 were sourced from the United States, Italy and Spain. T cells, B-cell-depleted T cells, or PBMCs supplied cDNA or gDNA.

The CDR3 has 16 residues. Trimming took 10 bases from V and 2 from J; bases not matched to a gene: 10. Germline CDR1 KGHDR, CDR2 SFDVKD. Authors' analysis steps: Nucleated cell number was recorded as an estimate derived from reference gene primer amplification. Sequencing used immunoSEQ multiplex PCR; TCRdb keeps in-frame clones, though not all of them. D and trimming come from the DNA, and the V and J calls and clone size come from that table. Of roughly 87,000 clones listed, about 91% are singletons. The genes are TRBV24-1 and TRBJ1-4; 9 positions match TRBD1. Sequencing was done on a sample of peripheral blood. This TCR was sampled from a man between 60 and 70 years old with acute or convalescent COVID-19. The CDR3 coding sequence is TGTGCCACTTCCCCGGGACAGGGAATCACTAATGAAAAACTGTTTTTT. It encodes CATSPGQGITNEKLFF.